A single TCR beta chain is shown here with its context. This sample was included in a study of CD8 T cells in Susac syndrome. Sequencing of TCR beta, carried out with a high-throughput approach, was applied to CD8+ and CD4+ T cells from the blood. FACS was used to enrich TEMRA cells, whereas the CD8+ and CD4+ T cells were obtained by negative isolation. A quantity of about 0.5 to 1 ug RNA underwent reverse transcription using random hexamers. In TCRdb, the immunoSEQ multiplex PCR reads were re-called with MiXCR into one record per CDR3 protein. Of more than 110,000 distinct CDR3 sequences in the sample, about 94% were seen once. Per germline, CDR1 SQVTM and CDR2 ANQGSEA. With V trimmed by 3 bases and J by 2 bases, 4 bases remained unmatched. CDR3 length: 13 amino acids.

The receptor was derived from a human donor in good health. The chain employs TRBV29-1 and TRBJ2-7, with 7 nucleotides matching TRBD1. Sequenced sample: CD8+ T cells from PBMCs. CDR3 in DNA: TGCAGCGTTGAGGGAACAGGGGCCTACGAGCAGTACTTC. As protein: CSVEGTGAYEQYF.